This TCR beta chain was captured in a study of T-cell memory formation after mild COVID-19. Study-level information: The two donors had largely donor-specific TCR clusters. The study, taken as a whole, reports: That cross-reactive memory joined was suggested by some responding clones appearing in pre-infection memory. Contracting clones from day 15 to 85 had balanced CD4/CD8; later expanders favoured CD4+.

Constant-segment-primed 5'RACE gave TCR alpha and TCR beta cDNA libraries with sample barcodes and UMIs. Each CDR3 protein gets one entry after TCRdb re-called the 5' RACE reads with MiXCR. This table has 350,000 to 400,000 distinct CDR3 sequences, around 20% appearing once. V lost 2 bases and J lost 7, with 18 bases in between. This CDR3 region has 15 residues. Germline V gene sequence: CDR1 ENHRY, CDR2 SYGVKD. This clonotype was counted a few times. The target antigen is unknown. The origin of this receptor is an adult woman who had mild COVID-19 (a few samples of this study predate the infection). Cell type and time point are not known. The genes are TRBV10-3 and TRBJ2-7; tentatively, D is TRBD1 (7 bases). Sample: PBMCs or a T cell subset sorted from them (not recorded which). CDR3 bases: TGTGCCATCAGTGAGGGAGGACAGGTCGGAGGGGAGCAGTACTTC. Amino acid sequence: CAISEGGQVGGEQYF.